This TCR beta chain stems from a study of shared clonotypes between healthy human individuals. Looking at the study overall: Three CD4 naive, three CD4 memory, two CD8 naive and one CD8 memory plate were used per donor. Broader study findings: For sorted subsets, rarefaction showed incomplete sequencing despite large depth.

A remark on this clone: What it recognizes is unknown.

V was clipped by 1 base and J by 3 bases, with 7 bases between them. CDR1 and CDR2 from the germline V gene are SGHDN and FVKESK. The CDR3 has 14 amino acids. Genomic DNA (from each subset) was split evenly across several immunoSEQ plates. In the original workflow: Because ImmunoSEQ provided only junction sequences with no quality scores, the filtering differed. Here immunoSEQ multiplex PCR was the method, and the copy in TCRdb shows in-frame clones only, minus some. For V, J and clone size, that table is used; D and trimming come from the DNA. The sample comprises roughly 2.6 million clones, around nine tenths of which are singletons, and 0.14% rests with the top ten.

This clonotype originated in a man aged 18 to 35 in good health. What was sequenced was naive CD4+ T cells sorted from blood. The sample's subset: CD45RA+ positively selected. V gene TRBV14 combines with J gene TRBJ2-1, with unresolved D. The chain's CDR3 is CASSQALVYNEQFF. The CDR3 DNA follows: TGTGCCAGCAGCCAAGCGCTAGTCTACAATGAGCAGTTCTTC.